One and the same sample provided the 17 T cell receptor beta chains below, sequenced in a study of CD8 T cells in Susac syndrome (dated by TCRdb to the late 2010s). The method behind the library was the immunoSEQ multiplex PCR assay. RNA was extracted with the RNeasy kit and roughly 0.45 to 1 ug was reverse transcribed using random hexamers. The public reads were run again by TCRdb, first through fastp at Q25 and then through MiXCR, and only productive beta chains were kept. For every CDR3 protein sequence, its rows merge into one entry that carries the most common genes and DNA. The sample data list 100,000 or so distinct CDR3 sequences, and around 94% of these were observed just once. About 0.3% of the sample is held by the ten biggest clonotypes. Specimen: CD4+ T cells from PBMCs. The receptors derive from a human donor with Susac syndrome.

This clonotype was picked up a small number of times. The CDR3 DNA sequence: TGTGCCAGCAGCACAGGGTTCTCTGGGGCCAACGTCCTGACTTTC. Translating gives CASSTGFSGANVLTF. The rearrangement uses TRBV7-6 and TRBJ2-6, with a tentative D call TRBD1 (6 bases). The germline gives CDR1 SGHVS, CDR2 FNYEAQ. The CDR3 totals 15 residues. V lost 5 bases to trimming and J lost 0 bases, with 8 bases between them.

The V and J genes are TRBV3-1 and TRBJ2-7, with 9 bases lining up with TRBD2. Losses at the gene ends were 1 base for V and 0 bases for J; bases not matched to a gene: 1. Germline V CDR1 and CDR2: LGHDT, YNNKEL (reference sequence). CDR3 length equals 15 residues. CDR3 nucleotides: TGTGCCAGCAGCCAAGGCGGGGGGGTCTCCTACGAGCAGTACTTC. Residues: CASSQGGGVSYEQYF.

This chain joins TRBV7-2 and TRBJ1-2, with D possibly being TRBD1 (6 bases). The CDR3 spans 15 residues. V was pared by 2 bases and J by 6 bases, with 16 bases between. CDR1 and CDR2 (germline): SGHTA, FQGNSA. This CDR3 reads CASSLSTGPTNGYTF. In DNA, the CDR3 is TGTGCCAGCAGCTTATCGACAGGACCCACTAATGGCTACACCTTC.

The chain's CDR3 is CASSLFGGEAFF. In DNA, the CDR3 is TGTGCCAGCAGCTTGTTCGGCGGTGAAGCTTTCTTT. The V call is TRBV5-6, the J call TRBJ1-1; D gene ambiguous. The V end lost 1 base, the J end lost 7 bases, and 8 bases lay between the germline ends. The CDR3 extends over 12 amino acids. Germline V gives CDR1 SGHDT, CDR2 YYEEEE.

The CDR3 nucleotides read TGTGCCACACAGGGGGTGACAGGGATCCACGAGCAGTACTTC. Its translation: CATQGVTGIHEQYF. The rearrangement links TRBV15 to TRBJ2-7, with TRBD1 identical over 8 bases. The V gene's germline CDR1 is LNHNV and CDR2 YYDKDF (reference sequence). The CDR3 sequence is 14 residues long. V was pared by 9 bases and J by 5 bases, with 12 bases of the junction left unmatched.

This chain uses TRBV23-1 with TRBJ2-3; perhaps TRBD2 as D (5 bases). TRBV23-1 is reported as an ORF; its role is uncertain. CDR3 length: 12 amino acids. V lost 9 bases and J lost 6, with 13 bases in between. Here the CDR3 DNA reads TGCGCCAGTTTCTACCCGGGGGATACGCAGTATTTT. This gives the protein CASFYPGDTQYF.

The chain couples TRBV7-2 to TRBJ2-3, with D uncertain. The germline gives CDR1 SGHTA, CDR2 FQGNSA. The CDR3 sequence is 12 residues long. Trimming took 1 base from V and 8 from J, leaving 7 bases between them. CDR3 sequence reads: CASSLVLPTQYF. The CDR3 nucleotides are TGTGCCAGCAGCTTAGTTTTACCTACGCAGTATTTT.

The chain is built from TRBV3-1 and TRBJ2-7, with D tentatively TRBD2 (6 bases). The CDR3 is 16 amino acids. Trimming left V 3 bases short and J 0 bases short, with 15 bases between. Germline V gene sequence: CDR1 LGHDT, CDR2 YNNKEL (reference sequence). CDR3 sequence reads: CASSHVRAGPSYEQYF. As DNA, the CDR3 is TGTGCCAGCAGCCACGTACGGGCGGGACCCTCCTACGAGCAGTACTTC.

This chain links TRBV19 with TRBJ1-5; tentatively, D is TRBD1 (6 bases). Germline assignment: CDR1 LNHDA and CDR2 SQIVND (reference sequence). This CDR3 is 14 amino acids long. Trimming removed 3 bases from V and 7 bases from J, with 13 bases in between. CDR3 sequence reads: CASSIQQGNQPQHF. Here the CDR3 DNA reads TGTGCCAGTAGTATCCAACAGGGAAACCAGCCCCAGCATTTT.

The chain couples TRBV4-2 to TRBJ2-2; possibly TRBD2 for D (6 bases). The CDR3 is 15 residues long. Trimming took off 7 bases at V and 6 bases at J, with 18 bases between the two ends. Per germline, CDR1 LGHNA and CDR2 YNFKEQ. The CDR3 loop is CASTAGIGGPGELFF. The CDR3 DNA reads as TGTGCCAGCACAGCGGGTATAGGAGGGCCCGGGGAGCTGTTTTTT.

This chain uses TRBV6-2 or TRBV6-3 with TRBJ2-2; tentatively, D is TRBD1 (5 bases). CDR1 and CDR2 (germline): MNHEY, SVGEGT. This CDR3 comprises 17 residues. The V gene lost 0 bases and the J gene lost 1 base, with 12 bases spanning the gap. CDR3 sequence: CASSYSRQKQNTGELFF. The CDR3 DNA reads as TGTGCCAGCAGTTACTCGCGACAGAAACAGAACACCGGGGAGCTGTTTTTT.

The chain carries TRBV9 and TRBJ1-4; no reliable D call. V lost 4 bases and J lost 3, with 10 bases in between. Germline-derived CDR1 and CDR2 are SGDLS and YYNGEE. The CDR3 totals 14 residues. CDR3 protein: CASSLQAANEKLFF. The CDR3 region has the DNA TGTGCCAGCAGCCTCCAAGCGGCTAATGAAAAACTGTTTTTT. Using reference TRBV9 and TRBJ1-4 for the parts outside the CDR3, the full variable domain is DSGVTQTPKHLITATGQRVTLRCSPRSGDLSVYWYQQSLDQGLQFLIQYYNGEERAKGNILERFSAQQFPDLHSELNLSSLELGDSALYFCASSLQAANEKLFFGSGTQLSVL.

This clonotype was picked up one time. The chain joins TRBV7-6 to TRBJ2-7; D is possibly TRBD1 or TRBD2 (6 bases each). Germline-derived CDR1 and CDR2 are SGHVS and FNYEAQ. The CDR3 has 14 residues. V was cut by 0 bases and J by 3 bases, with 9 bases left in between. CDR3 residues: CASSLAKGGYEQYF. The CDR3 DNA reads TGTGCCAGCAGCTTAGCGAAGGGGGGCTACGAGCAGTACTTC.

The rearrangement joins TRBV27 to TRBJ2-7; TRBD2 might be the D (7 bases). V shed 6 bases and J shed 5 bases, with 11 bases lying between them. This CDR3 spans 12 amino acids. The germline V gene has CDR1 MNHEY and CDR2 SMNVEV (reference sequence). CDR3 DNA: TGTGCCAGCAGGGGGGGGGCCCACGAGCAGTACTTC. Protein product: CASRGGAHEQYF.

The chain recombines TRBV5-4 with TRBJ2-7, with D hard to call. Trimming removed 0 bases from V and 0 bases from J, with 7 bases in between. This CDR3 region has 14 residues. Germline V lookup: CDR1 SGHNT, CDR2 YYREEE (reference sequence). The CDR3 nucleotides read TGTGCCAGCAGCTTGGAAGAGAGCTCCTACGAGCAGTACTTC. Its translation is CASSLEESSYEQYF.

The V and J genes are TRBV7-7 and TRBJ2-5; D gene uncertain. The CDR3 totals 13 residues. Germline CDR1 SSHAT, CDR2 FNYEAQ (reference sequence). V dropped 5 bases and J dropped 5 bases, with 12 bases sitting between them. The DNA for the CDR3 is TGTGCCAGCAGCCAAAGGGTCGTGGAGACCCAGTACTTC. This sequence encodes CASSQRVVETQYF.

The rearrangement uses TRBV18 and TRBJ2-7; D not certain. V shed 0 bases and J shed 4 bases, with 7 bases lying between them. CDR1 is KGHSH and CDR2 is LQKENI in the germline V gene. This CDR3 contains 13 residues. In DNA, the CDR3 is TGTGCCAGCTCACCACCTAGCCGATACGAGCAGTACTTC. Translating gives CASSPPSRYEQYF. Filled out from reference TRBV18 and TRBJ2-7, the complete variable domain reads NAGVMQNPRHLVRRRGQEARLRCSPMKGHSHVYWYRQLPEEGLKFMVYLQKENIIDESGMPKERFSAEFPKEGPSILRIQQVVRGDSAAYFCASSPPSRYEQYFGPGTRLTVT.